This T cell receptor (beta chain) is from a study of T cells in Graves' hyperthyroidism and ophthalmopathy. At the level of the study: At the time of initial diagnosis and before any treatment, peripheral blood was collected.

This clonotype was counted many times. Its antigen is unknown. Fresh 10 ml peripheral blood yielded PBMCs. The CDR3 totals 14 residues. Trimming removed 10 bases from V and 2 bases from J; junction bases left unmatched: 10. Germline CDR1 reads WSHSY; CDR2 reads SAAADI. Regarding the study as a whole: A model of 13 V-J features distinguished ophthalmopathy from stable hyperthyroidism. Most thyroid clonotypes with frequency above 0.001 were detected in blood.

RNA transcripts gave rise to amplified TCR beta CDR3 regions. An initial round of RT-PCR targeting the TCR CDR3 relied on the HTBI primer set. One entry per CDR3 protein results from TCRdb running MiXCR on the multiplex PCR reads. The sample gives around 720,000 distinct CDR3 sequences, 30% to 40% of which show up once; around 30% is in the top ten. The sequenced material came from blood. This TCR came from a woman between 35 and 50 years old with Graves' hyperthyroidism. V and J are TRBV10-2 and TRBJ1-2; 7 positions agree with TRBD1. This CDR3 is CAIMDLDRNYGYTF. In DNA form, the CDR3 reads TGCGCCATTATGGATCTGGACAGGAACTATGGCTACACCTTC.